These T cell receptor beta chains were read from a single sample in a study of cytomegalovirus exposure and HLA in healthy donors. Profiling relied on immunoSEQ multiplex PCR, and the TCRdb table lists in-frame clones only, not all of them. Of more than 95,000 clones listed, about 79% are singletons. Sequenced sample: PBMCs. These receptors were taken from a man between 25 and 39 years old in good health and CMV-seropositive. Each CDR3 is given with its conserved first and last residue. Fields, in order: D gene, V gene, clone size, J gene, CDR3 protein, CDR3 DNA. A D gene is named only where the DNA matches it firmly. The size field is filled for only some rows; it gives once, few, many or a size class.

D gene: .; V gene: TRBV6-1; clone size: .; J gene: TRBJ1-5; CDR3 protein: CASSEFRDQPQHF; CDR3 DNA: TGTGCCAGCAGTGAGTTCAGGGATCAGCCCCAGCATTTT
D gene: .; V gene: TRBV27; clone size: .; J gene: TRBJ2-7; CDR3 protein: CASSRLGRSYEQYF; CDR3 DNA: TGTGCCAGCAGTAGACTGGGTAGATCCTACGAGCAGTACTTC
D gene: .; V gene: TRBV4-3; clone size: .; J gene: TRBJ1-2; CDR3 protein: CASSQGVARDAHGYTF; CDR3 DNA: TGCGCCAGCAGCCAAGGAGTCGCCAGGGATGCCCATGGCTACACCTTC
D gene: TRBD1; V gene: TRBV9; clone size: once; J gene: TRBJ2-7; CDR3 protein: CASSSSPRDREGEQYF; CDR3 DNA: TGTGCCAGCAGCTCCTCGCCCAGGGACAGAGAAGGAGAGCAGTACTTC
D gene: TRBD2; V gene: TRBV6-4; clone size: .; J gene: TRBJ2-1; CDR3 protein: CASSDGLAGSYNEQFF; CDR3 DNA: TGTGCCAGCAGTGACGGGTTAGCGGGGTCGTACAATGAGCAGTTCTTC
D gene: TRBD2; V gene: TRBV4-1; clone size: few; J gene: TRBJ2-5; CDR3 protein: CASSQGWEGRETQYF; CDR3 DNA: TGCGCCAGCAGCCAAGGATGGGAGGGGCGAGAGACCCAGTACTTC
D gene: .; V gene: TRBV7-2; clone size: .; J gene: TRBJ2-5; CDR3 protein: CASSPPFRETQYF; CDR3 DNA: TGTGCCAGCAGCCCCCCCTTTCGAGAGACCCAGTACTTC
D gene: TRBD1; V gene: TRBV6-6; clone size: .; J gene: TRBJ1-2; CDR3 protein: CASSYSEGANYGYTF; CDR3 DNA: TGTGCCAGCAGTTACTCGGAGGGGGCGAACTATGGCTACACCTTC
D gene: .; V gene: TRBV5-1; clone size: .; J gene: TRBJ1-5; CDR3 protein: CASGPGGSNQPQHF; CDR3 DNA: TGCGCCAGCGGTCCCGGGGGAAGCAATCAGCCCCAGCATTTT
D gene: .; V gene: TRBV7-2; clone size: .; J gene: TRBJ2-7; CDR3 protein: CASSPGGILPSEQYF; CDR3 DNA: TGTGCCAGCAGCCCCGGGGGAATTCTCCCGTCCGAGCAGTACTTC
D gene: TRBD1; V gene: TRBV4-3; clone size: .; J gene: TRBJ2-7; CDR3 protein: CASSRWDREHEQYF; CDR3 DNA: TGCGCCAGCAGCCGATGGGACAGGGAGCACGAGCAGTACTTC
D gene: .; V gene: TRBV10-3; clone size: once; J gene: TRBJ2-5; CDR3 protein: CAISGTKDRQETQYF; CDR3 DNA: TGTGCCATCAGTGGTACGAAAGACAGACAAGAGACCCAGTACTTC
D gene: .; V gene: TRBV4-3; clone size: .; J gene: TRBJ1-2; CDR3 protein: CASSQDQVAGIRYTF; CDR3 DNA: TGCGCCAGCAGCCAAGATCAGGTGGCAGGGATACGCTACACCTTC
D gene: .; V gene: TRBV4-3; clone size: few; J gene: TRBJ1-5; CDR3 protein: CASSQDSQGGDQPQHF; CDR3 DNA: TGCGCCAGCAGCCAAGATAGCCAGGGAGGAGATCAGCCCCAGCATTTT
D gene: .; V gene: TRBV11-3; clone size: few; J gene: TRBJ1-2; CDR3 protein: CASSSGHSSIF; CDR3 DNA: TGTGCCAGCAGCTCTGGACACTCCTCTATCTTC
D gene: TRBD1; V gene: TRBV27; clone size: .; J gene: TRBJ1-1; CDR3 protein: CASSRQGGTEAFF; CDR3 DNA: TGTGCCAGCAGCCGACAGGGAGGAACTGAAGCTTTCTTT
D gene: .; V gene: TRBV27; clone size: once; J gene: TRBJ2-7; CDR3 protein: CASSLQGGEQYF; CDR3 DNA: TGTGCCAGCAGTCTGCAGGGGGGCGAGCAGTACTTC
D gene: TRBD2; V gene: TRBV7-7; clone size: .; J gene: TRBJ2-5; CDR3 protein: CASSPRLAGEGQETQYF; CDR3 DNA: TGTGCTAGCAGCCCCAGACTAGCGGGAGAGGGACAAGAGACCCAGTACTTC
D gene: .; V gene: TRBV5-1; clone size: .; J gene: TRBJ2-7; CDR3 protein: CASSAKPGTLLGEQYF; CDR3 DNA: TGCGCCAGCAGCGCGAAGCCGGGTACCTTGCTTGGTGAGCAGTACTTC
D gene: TRBD1; V gene: TRBV6-4; clone size: .; J gene: TRBJ2-3; CDR3 protein: CASSSGQGGDTQYF; CDR3 DNA: TGTGCCAGCAGTTCGGGACAGGGGGGAGATACGCAGTATTTT
D gene: TRBD1; V gene: TRBV4-3; clone size: .; J gene: TRBJ1-1; CDR3 protein: CASSQTQGVTEAFF; CDR3 DNA: TGCGCCAGCAGCCAAACCCAGGGGGTCACTGAAGCTTTCTTT
D gene: .; V gene: TRBV11-2; clone size: .; J gene: TRBJ2-7; CDR3 protein: CASSPLRRGRESSYEQYF; CDR3 DNA: TGTGCCAGCAGCCCACTCCGTCGTGGCAGGGAAAGCTCCTACGAGCAGTACTTC
D gene: .; V gene: TRBV9; clone size: .; J gene: TRBJ2-3; CDR3 protein: CASSVRPGITDTQYF; CDR3 DNA: TGTGCCAGCAGCGTACGGCCAGGGATCACAGATACGCAGTATTTT
D gene: .; V gene: TRBV14; clone size: .; J gene: TRBJ2-7; CDR3 protein: CASSQFDSENYEQYF; CDR3 DNA: TGTGCCAGCAGCCAATTTGACAGCGAAAACTACGAGCAGTACTTC
D gene: .; V gene: TRBV4-2; clone size: .; J gene: TRBJ2-5; CDR3 protein: CASSQGGGGGLETQYF; CDR3 DNA: TGTGCCAGCAGCCAAGGCGGAGGGGGCGGCCTCGAGACCCAGTACTTC
D gene: .; V gene: TRBV11-1; clone size: .; J gene: TRBJ1-1; CDR3 protein: CASSLELRGTEAFF; CDR3 DNA: TGTGCCAGCAGCTTAGAACTCCGGGGCACTGAAGCTTTCTTT
D gene: TRBD2; V gene: TRBV5-1; clone size: .; J gene: TRBJ2-3; CDR3 protein: CASSLVTSGTDTQYF; CDR3 DNA: TGCGCCAGCAGCTTGGTTACTAGCGGCACAGATACGCAGTATTTT
D gene: TRBD1; V gene: TRBV7-8; clone size: .; J gene: TRBJ1-5; CDR3 protein: CASSLQLGGTVLRDQPQHF; CDR3 DNA: TGTGCCAGCAGCCTACAATTAGGGGGGACAGTCCTTCGGGATCAGCCCCAGCATTTT
D gene: TRBD1; V gene: TRBV18; clone size: .; J gene: TRBJ1-5; CDR3 protein: CASSARTGGDQPQHF; CDR3 DNA: TGTGCCAGCTCAGCGCGGACAGGGGGCGATCAGCCCCAGCATTTT
D gene: .; V gene: TRBV7-3; clone size: .; J gene: TRBJ2-7; CDR3 protein: CASSPNDPRSSYEQYF; CDR3 DNA: TGTGCCAGCAGCCCAAACGACCCAAGGAGCTCCTACGAGCAGTACTTC
D gene: .; V gene: TRBV7-2; clone size: few; J gene: TRBJ1-4; CDR3 protein: CASSLGRGLEKLFF; CDR3 DNA: TGTGCCAGCAGCTTAGGTAGAGGGCTTGAAAAACTGTTTTTT
D gene: .; V gene: TRBV29-1; clone size: few; J gene: TRBJ2-3; CDR3 protein: CSVEVADTQYF; CDR3 DNA: TGCAGCGTTGAAGTAGCAGATACGCAGTATTTT